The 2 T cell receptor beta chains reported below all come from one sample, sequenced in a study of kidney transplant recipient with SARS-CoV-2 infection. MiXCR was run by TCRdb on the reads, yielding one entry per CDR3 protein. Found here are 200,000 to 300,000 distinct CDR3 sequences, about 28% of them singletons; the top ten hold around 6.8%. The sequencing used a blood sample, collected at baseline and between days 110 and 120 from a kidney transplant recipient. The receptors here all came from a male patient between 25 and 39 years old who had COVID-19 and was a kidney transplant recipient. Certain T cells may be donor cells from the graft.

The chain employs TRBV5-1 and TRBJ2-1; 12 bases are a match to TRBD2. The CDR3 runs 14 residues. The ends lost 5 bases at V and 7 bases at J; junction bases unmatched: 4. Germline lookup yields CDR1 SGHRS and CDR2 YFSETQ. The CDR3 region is CASRRLAGDNEQFF. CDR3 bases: TGCGCCAGCAGGAGACTAGCGGGAGATAATGAGCAGTTCTTC.

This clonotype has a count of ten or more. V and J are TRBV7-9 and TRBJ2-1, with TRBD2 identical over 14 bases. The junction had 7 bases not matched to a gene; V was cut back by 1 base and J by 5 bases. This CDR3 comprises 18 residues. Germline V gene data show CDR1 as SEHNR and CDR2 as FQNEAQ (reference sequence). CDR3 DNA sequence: TGTGCCAGCAGCTTAGAAACCGGGACTAGCGGGAGTAACAATGAGCAGTTCTTC. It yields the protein CASSLETGTSGSNNEQFF.